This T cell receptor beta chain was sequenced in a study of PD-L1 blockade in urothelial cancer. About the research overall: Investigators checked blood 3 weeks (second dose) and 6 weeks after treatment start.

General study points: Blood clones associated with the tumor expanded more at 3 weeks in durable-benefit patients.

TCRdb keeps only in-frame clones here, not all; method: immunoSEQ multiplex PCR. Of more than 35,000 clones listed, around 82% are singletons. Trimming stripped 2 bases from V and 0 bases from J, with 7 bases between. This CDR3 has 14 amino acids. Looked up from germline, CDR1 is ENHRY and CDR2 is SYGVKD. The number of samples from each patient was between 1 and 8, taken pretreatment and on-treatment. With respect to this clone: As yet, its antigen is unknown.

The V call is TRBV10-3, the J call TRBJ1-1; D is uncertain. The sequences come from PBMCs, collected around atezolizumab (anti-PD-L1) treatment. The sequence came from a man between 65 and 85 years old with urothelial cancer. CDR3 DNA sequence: TGTGCCATCAGTGAGACAGATTTGAACACTGAAGCTTTCTTT. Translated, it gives CAISETDLNTEAFF.